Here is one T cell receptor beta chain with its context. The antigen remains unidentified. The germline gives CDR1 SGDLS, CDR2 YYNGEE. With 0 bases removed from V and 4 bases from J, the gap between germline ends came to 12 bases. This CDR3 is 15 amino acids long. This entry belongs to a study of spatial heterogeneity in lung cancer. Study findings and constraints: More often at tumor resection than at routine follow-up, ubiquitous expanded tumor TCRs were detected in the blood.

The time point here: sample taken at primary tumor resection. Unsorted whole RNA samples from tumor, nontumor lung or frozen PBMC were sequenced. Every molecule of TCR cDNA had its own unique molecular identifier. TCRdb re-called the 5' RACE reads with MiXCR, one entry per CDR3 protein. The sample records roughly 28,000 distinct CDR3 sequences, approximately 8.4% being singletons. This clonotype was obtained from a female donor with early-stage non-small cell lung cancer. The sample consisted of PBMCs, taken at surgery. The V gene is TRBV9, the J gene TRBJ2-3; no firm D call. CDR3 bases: TGTGCCAGCAGCGTAGACCTGGAGTTCCCAGATACGCAGTATTTT. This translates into CASSVDLEFPDTQYF.